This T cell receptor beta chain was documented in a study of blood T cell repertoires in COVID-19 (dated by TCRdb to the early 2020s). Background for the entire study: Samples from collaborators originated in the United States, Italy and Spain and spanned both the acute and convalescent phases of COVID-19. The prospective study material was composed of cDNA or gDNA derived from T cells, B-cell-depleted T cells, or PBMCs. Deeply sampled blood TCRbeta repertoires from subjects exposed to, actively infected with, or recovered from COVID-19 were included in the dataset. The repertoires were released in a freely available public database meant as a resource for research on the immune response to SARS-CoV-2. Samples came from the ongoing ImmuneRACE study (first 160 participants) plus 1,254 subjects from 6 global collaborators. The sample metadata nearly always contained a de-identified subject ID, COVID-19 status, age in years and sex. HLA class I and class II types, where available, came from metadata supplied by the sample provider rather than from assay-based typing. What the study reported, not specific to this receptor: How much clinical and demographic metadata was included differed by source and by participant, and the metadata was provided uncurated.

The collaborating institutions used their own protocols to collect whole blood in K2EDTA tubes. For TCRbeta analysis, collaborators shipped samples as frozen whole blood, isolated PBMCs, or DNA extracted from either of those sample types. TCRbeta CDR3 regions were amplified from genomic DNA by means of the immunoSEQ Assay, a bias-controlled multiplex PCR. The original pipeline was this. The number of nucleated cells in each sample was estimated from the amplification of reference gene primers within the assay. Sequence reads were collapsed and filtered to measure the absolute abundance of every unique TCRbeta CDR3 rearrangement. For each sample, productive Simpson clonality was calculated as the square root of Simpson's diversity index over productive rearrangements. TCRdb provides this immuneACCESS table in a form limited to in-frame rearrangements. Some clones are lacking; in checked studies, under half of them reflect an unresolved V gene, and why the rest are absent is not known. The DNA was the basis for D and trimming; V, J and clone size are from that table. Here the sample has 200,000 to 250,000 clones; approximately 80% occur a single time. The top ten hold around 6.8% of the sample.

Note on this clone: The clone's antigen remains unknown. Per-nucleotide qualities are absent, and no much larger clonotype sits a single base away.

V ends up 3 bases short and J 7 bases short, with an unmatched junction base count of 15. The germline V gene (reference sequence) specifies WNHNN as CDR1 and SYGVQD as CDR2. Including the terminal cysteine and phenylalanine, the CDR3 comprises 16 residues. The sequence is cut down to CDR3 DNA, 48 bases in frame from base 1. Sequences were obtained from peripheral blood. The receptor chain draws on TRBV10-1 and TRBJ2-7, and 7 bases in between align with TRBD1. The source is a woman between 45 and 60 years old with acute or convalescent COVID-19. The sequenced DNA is TGCGCCAGCAGTGACCTGACACAGGGGTTGGAATATGAGCAGTACTTC. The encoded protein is CASSDLTQGLEYEQYF.